This T cell receptor beta chain came from a study of blood T cell repertoires in COVID-19. Original data processing: Estimation of nucleated cell counts was performed using reference gene primer amplification. TCRdb's table, derived via immunoSEQ multiplex PCR, lists solely in-frame clones and lacks some. That table gives V, J and clone size, and the DNA gave D and trimming. Among 150,000 to 200,000 clones listed, about 86% were seen once. CDR3 length equals 13 residues. V lost 4 bases and J 4 bases, leaving 9 bases between the germline ends. Germline CDR1 reads LNHDA; CDR2 reads SQIVND (reference sequence).

The sequence was collected from an older man with active or convalescent COVID-19. The chain couples TRBV19 to TRBJ2-3, with unresolved D. Sequencing input: peripheral blood. The CDR3 protein is CASSKNSPDTQYF. The CDR3 DNA follows: TGTGCCAGTAGTAAAAACAGCCCAGATACGCAGTATTTT.